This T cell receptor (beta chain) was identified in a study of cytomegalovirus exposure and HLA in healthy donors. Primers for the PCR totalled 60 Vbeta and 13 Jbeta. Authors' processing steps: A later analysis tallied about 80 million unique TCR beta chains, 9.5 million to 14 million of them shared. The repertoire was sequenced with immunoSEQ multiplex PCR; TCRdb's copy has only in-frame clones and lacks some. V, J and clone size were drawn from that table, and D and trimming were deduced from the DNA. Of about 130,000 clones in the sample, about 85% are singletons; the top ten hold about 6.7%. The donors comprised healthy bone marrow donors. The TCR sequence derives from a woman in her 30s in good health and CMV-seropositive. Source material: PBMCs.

CDR3 nucleotide sequence: TGTGCCAGCAGCCAAGGGACGGGATACGAGCAGTACTTC. This gives the protein CASSQGTGYEQYF. The V and J genes are TRBV14 and TRBJ2-7; D is perhaps TRBD2 (5 bases). Per germline, CDR1 SGHDN and CDR2 FVKESK. V was clipped by 1 base and J by 4 bases, with 8 bases between them. The CDR3 length is 13 residues.